This entry features one T cell receptor beta chain sequence. The sample originates from a study of blood T cell repertoires in COVID-19. Study-wide background: Sources were T cells, B-cell-depleted T cells, or PBMCs; the material itself was cDNA or gDNA.

Looked up from germline, CDR1 is KGHSH and CDR2 is LQKENI. The V and J ends lost 3 bases and 3 bases, in that order; junction bases with no gene match: 0. There are 15 residues in the CDR3. Libraries were prepared by immunoSEQ multiplex PCR; TCRdb keeps only in-frame clonotypes and omits some of them. Among about 120,000 clones listed, roughly 90% were seen once. Sequenced sample: peripheral blood. The origin of this receptor is a man in his fifties or sixties with active COVID-19. The J gene is TRBJ2-2, the V gene TRBV18; 11 nucleotides match TRBD1. The CDR3 DNA is TGTGCCAGCTCACCGGGACAGGGGGACACCGGGGAGCTGTTTTTT. Its translation is CASSPGQGDTGELFF. Based on the CDR3 plus reference TRBV18 and TRBJ2-2, the full variable domain is NAGVMQNPRHLVRRRGQEARLRCSPMKGHSHVYWYRQLPEEGLKFMVYLQKENIIDESGMPKERFSAEFPKEGPSILRIQQVVRGDSAAYFCASSPGQGDTGELFFGEGSRLTVL.